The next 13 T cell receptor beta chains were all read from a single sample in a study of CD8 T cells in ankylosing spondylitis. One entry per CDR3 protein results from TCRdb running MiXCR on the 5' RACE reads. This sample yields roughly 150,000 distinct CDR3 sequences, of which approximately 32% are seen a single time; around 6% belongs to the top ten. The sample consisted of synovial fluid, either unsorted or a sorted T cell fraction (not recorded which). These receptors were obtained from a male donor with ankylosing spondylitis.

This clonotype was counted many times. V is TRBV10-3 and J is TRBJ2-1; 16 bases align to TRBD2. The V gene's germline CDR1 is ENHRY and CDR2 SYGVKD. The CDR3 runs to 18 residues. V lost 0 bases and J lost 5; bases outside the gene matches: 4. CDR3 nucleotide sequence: TGTGCCATCAGTGAGTCGGGACTAGCGGGGGGGCCAGACAATGAGCAGTTCTTC. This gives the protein CAISESGLAGGPDNEQFF.

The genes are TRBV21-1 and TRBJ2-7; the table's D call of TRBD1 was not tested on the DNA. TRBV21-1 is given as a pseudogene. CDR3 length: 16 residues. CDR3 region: CASSMGREETGVEQYF. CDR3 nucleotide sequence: TGTGCCAGCAGCATGGGTAGGGAGGAGACAGGGGTCGAGCAGTACTTC.

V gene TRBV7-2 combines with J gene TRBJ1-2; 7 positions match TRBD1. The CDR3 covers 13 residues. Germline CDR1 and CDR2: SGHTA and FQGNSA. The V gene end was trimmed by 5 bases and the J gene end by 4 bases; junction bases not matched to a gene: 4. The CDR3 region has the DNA TGTGCCAGCAGCCAACAGGGGTCCTATGGCTACACCTTC. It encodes CASSQQGSYGYTF.

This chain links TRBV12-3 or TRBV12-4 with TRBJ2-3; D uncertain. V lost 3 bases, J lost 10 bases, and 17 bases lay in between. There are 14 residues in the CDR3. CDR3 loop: CASSFQDLGTAQYF. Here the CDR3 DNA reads TGTGCCAGCAGTTTTCAGGATCTGGGTACTGCGCAGTATTTT.

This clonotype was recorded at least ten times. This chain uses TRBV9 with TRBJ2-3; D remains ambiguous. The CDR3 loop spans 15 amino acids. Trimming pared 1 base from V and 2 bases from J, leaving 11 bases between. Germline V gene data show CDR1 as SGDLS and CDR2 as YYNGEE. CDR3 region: CASSVLSAATDTQYF. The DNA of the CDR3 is TGTGCCAGCAGCGTACTTTCCGCGGCCACAGATACGCAGTATTTT.

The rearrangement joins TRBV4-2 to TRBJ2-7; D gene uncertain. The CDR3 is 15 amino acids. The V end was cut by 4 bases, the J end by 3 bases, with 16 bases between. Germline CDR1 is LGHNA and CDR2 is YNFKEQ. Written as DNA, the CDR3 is TGTGCCAGCAGCCTCATACGGGCCCTAGGCTACGAGCAGTACTTC. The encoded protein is CASSLIRALGYEQYF.

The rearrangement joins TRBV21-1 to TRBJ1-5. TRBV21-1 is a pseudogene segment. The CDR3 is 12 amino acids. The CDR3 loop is CASSAANQPQHF. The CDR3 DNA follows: TGTGCCAGCAGCGCAGCCAATCAGCCCCAGCATTTT.

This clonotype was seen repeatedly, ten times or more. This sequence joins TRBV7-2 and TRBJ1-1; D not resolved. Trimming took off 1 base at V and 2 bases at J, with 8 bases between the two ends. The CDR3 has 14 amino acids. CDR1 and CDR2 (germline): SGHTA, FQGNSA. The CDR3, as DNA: TGTGCCAGCAGCTTAGTCGGAGGAAACACTGAAGCTTTCTTT. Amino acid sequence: CASSLVGGNTEAFF.

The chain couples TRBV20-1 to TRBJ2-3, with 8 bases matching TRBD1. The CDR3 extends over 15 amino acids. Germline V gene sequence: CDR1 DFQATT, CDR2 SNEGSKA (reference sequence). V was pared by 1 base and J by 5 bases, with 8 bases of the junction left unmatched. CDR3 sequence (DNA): TGCAGTGCTAGAGCCGACAGGGGTTTTGGAGATACGCAGTATTTT. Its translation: CSARADRGFGDTQYF.

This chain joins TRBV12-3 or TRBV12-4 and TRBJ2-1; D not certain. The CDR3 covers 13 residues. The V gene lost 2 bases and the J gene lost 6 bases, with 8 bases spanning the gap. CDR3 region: CASSLLRANEQFF. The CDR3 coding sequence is TGTGCCAGCAGTTTACTCCGGGCCAATGAGCAGTTCTTC.

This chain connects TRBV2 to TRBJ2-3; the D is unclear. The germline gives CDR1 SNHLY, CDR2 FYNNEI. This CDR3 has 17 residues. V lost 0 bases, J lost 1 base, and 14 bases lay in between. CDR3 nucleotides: TGTGCCAGCAGTGAAGCGGTAGGGTCTTCGCGCACAGATACGCAGTATTTT. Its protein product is CASSEAVGSSRTDTQYF.

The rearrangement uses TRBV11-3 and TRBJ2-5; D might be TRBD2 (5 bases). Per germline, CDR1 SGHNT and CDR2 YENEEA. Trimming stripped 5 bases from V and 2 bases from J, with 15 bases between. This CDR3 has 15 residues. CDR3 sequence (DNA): TGTGCCAGCAGCCTTGGATCAGCGGAGCAAGAGACCCAGTACTTC. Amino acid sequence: CASSLGSAEQETQYF.

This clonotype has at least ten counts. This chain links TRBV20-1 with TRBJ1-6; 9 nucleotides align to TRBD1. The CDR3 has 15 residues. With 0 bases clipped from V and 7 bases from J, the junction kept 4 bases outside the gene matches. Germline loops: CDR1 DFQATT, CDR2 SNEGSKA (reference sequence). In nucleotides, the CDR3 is TGCAGTGCTAGAGATCCGACAGGGGGAAATTCACCCCTCCACTTT. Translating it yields CSARDPTGGNSPLHF.